This TCR beta chain was profiled in a study of blood T cell repertoires in COVID-19. Here immunoSEQ multiplex PCR was the method, and the copy in TCRdb shows in-frame clones only, minus some. The repertoire includes nearly 200,000 clones, about 89% of them detected once, and 7.5% to 10% sits in the top ten. The CDR3 sequence is 14 residues long. Trimming shortened V by 7 bases and J by 1 base, and 11 bases separated the two germline ends. Germline-derived CDR1 and CDR2 are MNHEY and SVGAGI. The sequenced sample was PBMCs or T cells enriched from blood (not recorded which). The TCR originated in a woman younger than 35 who had recovered from COVID-19. The chain links TRBV6-5 to TRBJ1-5; D may be TRBD1 (5 bases). Here the CDR3 reads CASTSDRSNQPQHF. The CDR3 DNA reads as TGTGCCAGCACTTCCGACAGAAGCAATCAGCCCCAGCATTTT.